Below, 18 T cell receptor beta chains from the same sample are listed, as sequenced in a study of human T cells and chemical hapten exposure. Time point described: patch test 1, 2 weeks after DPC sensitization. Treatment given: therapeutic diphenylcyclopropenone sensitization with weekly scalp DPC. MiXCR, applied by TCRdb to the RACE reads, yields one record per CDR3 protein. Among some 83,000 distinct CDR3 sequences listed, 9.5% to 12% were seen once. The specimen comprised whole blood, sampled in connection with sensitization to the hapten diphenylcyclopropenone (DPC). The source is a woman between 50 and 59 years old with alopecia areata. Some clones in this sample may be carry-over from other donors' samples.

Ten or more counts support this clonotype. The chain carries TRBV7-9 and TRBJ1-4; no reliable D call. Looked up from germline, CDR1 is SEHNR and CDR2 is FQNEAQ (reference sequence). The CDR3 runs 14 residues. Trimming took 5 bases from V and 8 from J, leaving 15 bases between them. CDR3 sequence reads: CASSRDTGKEKLFF. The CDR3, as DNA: TGTGCCAGCAGCCGGGATACCGGGAAGGAAAAACTGTTTTTT.

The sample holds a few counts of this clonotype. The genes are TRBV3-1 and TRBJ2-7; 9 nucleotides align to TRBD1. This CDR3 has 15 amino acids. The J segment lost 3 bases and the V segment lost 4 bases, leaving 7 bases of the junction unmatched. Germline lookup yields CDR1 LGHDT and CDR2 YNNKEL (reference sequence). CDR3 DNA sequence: TGTGCCAGCAGCCGTCCGGGGGACAGGGTCTACGAGCAGTACTTC. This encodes CASSRPGDRVYEQYF.

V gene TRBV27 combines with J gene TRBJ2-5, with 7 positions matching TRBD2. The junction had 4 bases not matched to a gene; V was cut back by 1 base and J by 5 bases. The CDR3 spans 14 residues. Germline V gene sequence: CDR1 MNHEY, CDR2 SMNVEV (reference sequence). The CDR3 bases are TGTGCCAGCAGTTTATTTGCGGGAGTCGAGACCCAGTACTTC. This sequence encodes CASSLFAGVETQYF.

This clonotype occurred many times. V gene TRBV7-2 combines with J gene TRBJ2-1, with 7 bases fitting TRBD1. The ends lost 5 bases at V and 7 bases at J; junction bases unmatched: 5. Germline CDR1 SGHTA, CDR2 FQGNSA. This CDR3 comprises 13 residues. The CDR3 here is CASSPLQGNEQFF. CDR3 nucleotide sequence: TGTGCCAGCAGCCCCCTACAGGGGAATGAGCAGTTCTTC.

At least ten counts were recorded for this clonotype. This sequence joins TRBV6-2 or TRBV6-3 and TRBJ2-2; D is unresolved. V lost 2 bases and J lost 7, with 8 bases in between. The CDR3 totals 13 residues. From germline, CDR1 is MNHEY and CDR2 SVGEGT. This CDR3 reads CASSYPGVGELFF. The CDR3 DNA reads TGTGCCAGCAGTTACCCGGGTGTCGGGGAGCTGTTTTTT.

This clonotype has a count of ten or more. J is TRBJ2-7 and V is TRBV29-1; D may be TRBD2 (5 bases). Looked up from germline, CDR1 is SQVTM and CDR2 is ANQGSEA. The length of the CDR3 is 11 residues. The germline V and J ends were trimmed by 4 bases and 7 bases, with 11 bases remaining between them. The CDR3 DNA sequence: TGCAGCGTTGGAGCGGTACAAGAGCAGTACTTC. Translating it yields CSVGAVQEQYF.

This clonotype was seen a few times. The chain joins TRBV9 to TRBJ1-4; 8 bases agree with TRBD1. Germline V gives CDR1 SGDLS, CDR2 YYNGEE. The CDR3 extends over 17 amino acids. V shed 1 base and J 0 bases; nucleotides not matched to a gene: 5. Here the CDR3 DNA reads TGTGCCAGCAGCGTACGCGACAGGGGAGCAACTAATGAAAAACTGTTTTTT. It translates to CASSVRDRGATNEKLFF.

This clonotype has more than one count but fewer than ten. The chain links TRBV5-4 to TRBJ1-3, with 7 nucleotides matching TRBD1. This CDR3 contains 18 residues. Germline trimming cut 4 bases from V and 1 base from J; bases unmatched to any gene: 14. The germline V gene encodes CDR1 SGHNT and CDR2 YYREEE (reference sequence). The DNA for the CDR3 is TGTGCCAGCAGCCGCAACGGCGGGACAGCAGGATCTGGAAACACCATATATTTT. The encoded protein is CASSRNGGTAGSGNTIYF.

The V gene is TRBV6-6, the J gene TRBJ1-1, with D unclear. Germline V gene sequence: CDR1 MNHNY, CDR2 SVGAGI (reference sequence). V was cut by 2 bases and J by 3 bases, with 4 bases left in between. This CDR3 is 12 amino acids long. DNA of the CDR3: TGTGCCAGCAGTTACATGGACACTGAAGCTTTCTTT. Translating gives CASSYMDTEAFF.

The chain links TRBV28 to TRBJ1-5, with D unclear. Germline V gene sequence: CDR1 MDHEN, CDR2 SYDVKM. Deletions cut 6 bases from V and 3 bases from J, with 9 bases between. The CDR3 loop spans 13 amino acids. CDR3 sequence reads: CASSVGNNQPQHF. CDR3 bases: TGTGCCAGCAGCGTGGGGAACAATCAGCCCCAGCATTTT.

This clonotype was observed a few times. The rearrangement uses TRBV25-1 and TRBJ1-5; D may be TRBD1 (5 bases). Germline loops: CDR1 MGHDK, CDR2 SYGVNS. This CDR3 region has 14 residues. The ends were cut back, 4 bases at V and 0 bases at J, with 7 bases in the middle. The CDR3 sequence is CASSAGGSNQPQHF. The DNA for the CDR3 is TGTGCCAGCAGTGCCGGGGGTAGCAATCAGCCCCAGCATTTT.

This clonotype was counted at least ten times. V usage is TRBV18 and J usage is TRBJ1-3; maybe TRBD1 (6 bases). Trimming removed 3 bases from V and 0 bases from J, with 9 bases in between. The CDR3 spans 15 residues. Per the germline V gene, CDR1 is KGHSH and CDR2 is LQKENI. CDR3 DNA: TGTGCCAGCTCACCCGGACAGCGCTCTGGAAACACCATATATTTT. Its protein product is CASSPGQRSGNTIYF.

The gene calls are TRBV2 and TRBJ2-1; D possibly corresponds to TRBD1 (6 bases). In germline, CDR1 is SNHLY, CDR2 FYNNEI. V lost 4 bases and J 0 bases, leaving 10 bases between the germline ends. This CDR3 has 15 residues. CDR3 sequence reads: CASSVNRASYNEQFF. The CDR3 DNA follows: TGTGCCAGCAGTGTGAACAGGGCCTCCTACAATGAGCAGTTCTTC. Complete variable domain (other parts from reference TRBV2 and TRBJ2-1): EPEVTQTPSHQVTQMGQEVILRCVPISNHLYFYWYRQILGQKVEFLVSFYNNEISEKSEIFDDQFSVERPDGSNFTLKIRSTKLEDSAMYFCASSVNRASYNEQFFGPGTRLTVL.

CDR3 coding DNA: TGTGCCAGCAGCTTAGGTCCGGGGAGGCAGACCCAGTACTTC. This codes for CASSLGPGRQTQYF. This chain joins TRBV7-2 and TRBJ2-5, with a tentative D call TRBD2 (6 bases). CDR3 size: 14 residues. Germline assignment: CDR1 SGHTA and CDR2 FQGNSA. Trimming pared 1 base from V and 6 bases from J, leaving 12 bases between.

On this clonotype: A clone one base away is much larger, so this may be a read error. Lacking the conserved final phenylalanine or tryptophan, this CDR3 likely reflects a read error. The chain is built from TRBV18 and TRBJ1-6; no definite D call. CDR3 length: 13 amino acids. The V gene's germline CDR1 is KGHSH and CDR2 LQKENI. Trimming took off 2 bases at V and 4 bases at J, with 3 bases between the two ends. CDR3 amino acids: CASSPGYNSPLHL. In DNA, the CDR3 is TGTGCCAGCTCACCAGGGTATAATTCACCCCTCCACCTT.

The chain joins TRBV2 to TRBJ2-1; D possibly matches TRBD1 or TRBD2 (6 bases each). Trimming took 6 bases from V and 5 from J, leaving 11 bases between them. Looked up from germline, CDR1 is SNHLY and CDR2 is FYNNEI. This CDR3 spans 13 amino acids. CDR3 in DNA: TGTGCCAGCAGGAAGGGGGGAAACAATGAGCAGTTCTTC. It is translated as CASRKGGNNEQFF.

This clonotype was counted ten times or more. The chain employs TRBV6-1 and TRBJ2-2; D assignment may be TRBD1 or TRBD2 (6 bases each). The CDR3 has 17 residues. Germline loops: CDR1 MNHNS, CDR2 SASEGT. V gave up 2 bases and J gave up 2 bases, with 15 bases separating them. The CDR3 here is CASSEMGGQINTGELFF. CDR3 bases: TGTGCCAGCAGTGAAATGGGAGGACAGATCAACACCGGGGAGCTGTTTTTT.

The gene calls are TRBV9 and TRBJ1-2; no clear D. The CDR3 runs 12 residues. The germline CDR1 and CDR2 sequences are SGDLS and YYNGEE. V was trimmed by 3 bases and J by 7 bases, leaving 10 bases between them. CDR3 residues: CASSADGSGYTF. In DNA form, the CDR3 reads TGTGCCAGCAGCGCAGATGGTTCTGGCTACACCTTC. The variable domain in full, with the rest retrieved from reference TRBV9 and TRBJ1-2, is DSGVTQTPKHLITATGQRVTLRCSPRSGDLSVYWYQQSLDQGLQFLIQYYNGEERAKGNILERFSAQQFPDLHSELNLSSLELGDSALYFCASSADGSGYTFGSGTRLTVV.